This TCR beta chain was sequenced in a study of shared clonotypes between healthy human individuals. Points from the study as a whole: The sharing of 5% to 5.5% of naive CD4 clonotypes was seen across several donors. Non-shared clonotypes displayed generation probabilities falling below those of clonotypes present in all four donors. In the sorted subsets, rarefaction showed sequencing was incomplete despite large depth.

Concerning this clone: The antigen is not known.

Deletions cut 4 bases from V and 1 base from J, with 11 bases between. This CDR3 has 15 amino acids. CDR1 and CDR2 (germline): SGDLS, YYNGEE. Produced via immunoSEQ multiplex PCR; TCRdb's table is partial and in-frame only. Among millions of clones, approximately 94% were seen once, and the ten largest hold roughly 1%. It was CD45RO-negative cells, positively selected for CCR7, that made up naive CD8 cells, with terminally differentiated effector memory CD45RA+ cells excluded. The donor population consisted of healthy HIV-negative adults with no recent acute infections or vaccinations. The TCR sequence derives from a man aged 18 to 29 in good health. Material: naive CD8+ T cells sorted from blood. This chain connects TRBV9 to TRBJ2-2; perhaps D is TRBD1 or TRBD2 (5 bases each). In DNA form, the CDR3 reads TGTGCCAGCAGCCCCGGGACCCAGAACACCGGGGAGCTGTTTTTT. It yields the protein CASSPGTQNTGELFF. Supplemented by reference TRBV9 and TRBJ2-2, the full variable domain reads DSGVTQTPKHLITATGQRVTLRCSPRSGDLSVYWYQQSLDQGLQFLIQYYNGEERAKGNILERFSAQQFPDLHSELNLSSLELGDSALYFCASSPGTQNTGELFFGEGSRLTVL.